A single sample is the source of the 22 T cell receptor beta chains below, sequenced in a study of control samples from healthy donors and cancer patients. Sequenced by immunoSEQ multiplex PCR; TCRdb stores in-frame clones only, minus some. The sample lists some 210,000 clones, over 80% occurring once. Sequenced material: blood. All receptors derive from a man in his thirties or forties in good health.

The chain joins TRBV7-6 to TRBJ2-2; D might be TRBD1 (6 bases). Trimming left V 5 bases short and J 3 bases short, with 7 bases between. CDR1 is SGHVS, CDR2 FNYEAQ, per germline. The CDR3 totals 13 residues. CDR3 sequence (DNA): TGTGCCAGCAGCCACAGGGACACCGGGGAGCTGTTTTTT. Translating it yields CASSHRDTGELFF.

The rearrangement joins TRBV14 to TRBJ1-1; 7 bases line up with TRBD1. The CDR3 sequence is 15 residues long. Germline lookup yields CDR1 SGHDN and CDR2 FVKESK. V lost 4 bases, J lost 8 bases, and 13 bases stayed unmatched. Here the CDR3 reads CASSRTGQSLREAFF. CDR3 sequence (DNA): TGTGCCAGCAGCCGGACGGGACAGTCCCTTCGGGAAGCTTTCTTT.

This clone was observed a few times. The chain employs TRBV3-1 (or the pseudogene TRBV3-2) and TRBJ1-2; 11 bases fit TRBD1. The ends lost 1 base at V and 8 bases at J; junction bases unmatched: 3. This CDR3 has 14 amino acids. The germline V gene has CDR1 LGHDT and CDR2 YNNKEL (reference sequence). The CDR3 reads CASSQAGTGGGYTF. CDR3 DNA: TGTGCCAGCAGCCAAGCCGGGACAGGGGGAGGCTACACCTTC.

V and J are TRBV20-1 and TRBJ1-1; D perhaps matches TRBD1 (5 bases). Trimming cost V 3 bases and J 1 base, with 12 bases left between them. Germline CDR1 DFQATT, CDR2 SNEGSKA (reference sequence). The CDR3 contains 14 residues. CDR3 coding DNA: TGCAGTGCTAGTCCTGGGGCCGGGAACACTGAAGCTTTCTTT. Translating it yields CSASPGAGNTEAFF.

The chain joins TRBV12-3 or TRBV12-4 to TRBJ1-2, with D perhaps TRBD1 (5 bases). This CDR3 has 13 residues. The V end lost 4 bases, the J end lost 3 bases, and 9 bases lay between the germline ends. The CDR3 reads CASSSGTDYGYTF. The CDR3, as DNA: TGTGCCAGCAGTTCTGGGACGGACTATGGCTACACCTTC.

In DNA form, the CDR3 reads TGTGCCATCAGTGAGTCCCTCGGGACAGCTTCCTCTGGGGCCAACGTCCTGACTTTC. Its protein is CAISESLGTASSGANVLTF. J is TRBJ2-6 and V is TRBV10-3; 7 bases fit TRBD1. The germline V gene encodes CDR1 ENHRY and CDR2 SYGVKD. V shed 0 bases, J shed 0 bases, and the junction held 8 bases outside the gene matches. This CDR3 is built from 19 residues.

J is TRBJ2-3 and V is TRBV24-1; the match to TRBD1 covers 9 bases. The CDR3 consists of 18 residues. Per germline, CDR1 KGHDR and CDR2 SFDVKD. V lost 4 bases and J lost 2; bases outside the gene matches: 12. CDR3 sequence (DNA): TGTGCCACCAGTGAACCCCCGGGACAGGGACGAGTCACAGATACGCAGTATTTT. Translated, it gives CATSEPPGQGRVTDTQYF.

The DNA of the CDR3 is TGTGCCAGCAGCGCGACAGCGGGGGGTGAGACAGATACGCAGTATTTT. Protein product: CASSATAGGETDTQYF. This chain connects TRBV11-3 to TRBJ2-3; 9 bases align to TRBD2. CDR3 size: 16 residues. V was clipped by 5 bases and J by 3 bases; unmatched bases: 9. Germline V gene data show CDR1 as SGHNT and CDR2 as YENEEA.

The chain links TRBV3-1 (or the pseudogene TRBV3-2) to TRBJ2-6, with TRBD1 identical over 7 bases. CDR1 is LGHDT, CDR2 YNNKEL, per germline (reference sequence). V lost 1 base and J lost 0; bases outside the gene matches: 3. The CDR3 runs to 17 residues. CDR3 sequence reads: CASSQVGGRSGANVLTF. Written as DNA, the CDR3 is TGTGCCAGCAGCCAAGTAGGGGGCCGCTCTGGGGCCAACGTCCTGACTTTC.

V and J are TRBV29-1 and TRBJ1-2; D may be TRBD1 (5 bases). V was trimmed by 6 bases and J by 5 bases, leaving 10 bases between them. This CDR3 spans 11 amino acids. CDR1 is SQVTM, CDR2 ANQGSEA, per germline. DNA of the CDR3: TGCAGCGTCACCCGGGGGTATGGCTACACCTTC. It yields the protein CSVTRGYGYTF.

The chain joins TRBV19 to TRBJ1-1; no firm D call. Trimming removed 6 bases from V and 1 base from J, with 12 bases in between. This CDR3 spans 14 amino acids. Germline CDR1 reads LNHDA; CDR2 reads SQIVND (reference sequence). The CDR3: CASRKEEWNTEAFF. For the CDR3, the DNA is TGTGCCAGTAGGAAAGAGGAGTGGAACACTGAAGCTTTCTTT. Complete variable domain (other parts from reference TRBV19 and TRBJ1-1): DGGITQSPKYLFRKEGQNVTLSCEQNLNHDAMYWYRQDPGQGLRLIYYSQIVNDFQKGDIAEGYSVSREKKESFPLTVTSAQKNPTAFYLCASRKEEWNTEAFFGQGTRLTVV.

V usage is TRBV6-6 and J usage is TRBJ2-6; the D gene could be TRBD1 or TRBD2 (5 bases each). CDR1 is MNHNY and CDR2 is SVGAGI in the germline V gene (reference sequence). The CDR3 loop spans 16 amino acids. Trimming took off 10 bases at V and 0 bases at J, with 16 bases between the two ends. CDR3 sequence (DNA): TGTGCCACCCGGGGACGGGCTCTCTCTGGGGCCAACGTCCTGACTTTC. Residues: CATRGRALSGANVLTF.

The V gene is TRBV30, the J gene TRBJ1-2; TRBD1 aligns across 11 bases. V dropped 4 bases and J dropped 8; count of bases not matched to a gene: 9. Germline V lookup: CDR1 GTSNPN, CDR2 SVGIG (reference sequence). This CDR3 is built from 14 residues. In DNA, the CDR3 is TGTGCCTGGACCGGACAGGGGGCATCTGGCGGCTACACCTTC. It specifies CAWTGQGASGGYTF.

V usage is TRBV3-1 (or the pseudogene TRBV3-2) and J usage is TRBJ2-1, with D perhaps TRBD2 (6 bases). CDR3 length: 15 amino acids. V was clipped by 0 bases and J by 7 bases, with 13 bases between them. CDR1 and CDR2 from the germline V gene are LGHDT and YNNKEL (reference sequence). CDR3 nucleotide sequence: TGTGCCAGCAGCCAAGATTATTCTGCGGGGAATGAGCAGTTCTTC. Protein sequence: CASSQDYSAGNEQFF.

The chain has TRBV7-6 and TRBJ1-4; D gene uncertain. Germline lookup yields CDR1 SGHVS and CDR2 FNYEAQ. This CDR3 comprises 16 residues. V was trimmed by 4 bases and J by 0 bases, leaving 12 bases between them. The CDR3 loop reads CASSSPGDTTNEKLFF. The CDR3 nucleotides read TGTGCCAGCAGCTCTCCCGGGGATACAACTAATGAAAAACTGTTTTTT.

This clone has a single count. In DNA, the CDR3 is TGCGCCAGCAGACTAGCGGGGAGCACAGATACGCAGTATTTT. Its protein is CASRLAGSTDTQYF. The rearrangement uses TRBV4-1 and TRBJ2-3, with 10 bases fitting TRBD2. V lost 6 bases, J lost 0 bases, and 0 bases stayed unmatched. The CDR3 contains 14 residues. Germline CDR1 MGHRA, CDR2 YSYEKL.

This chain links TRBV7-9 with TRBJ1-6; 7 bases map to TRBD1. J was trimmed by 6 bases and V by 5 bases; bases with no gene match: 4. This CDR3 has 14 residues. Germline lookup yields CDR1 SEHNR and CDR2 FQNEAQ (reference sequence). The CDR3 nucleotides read TGTGCCAGCAGCCAACGGGACAGTAATTCACCCCTCCACTTT. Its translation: CASSQRDSNSPLHF.

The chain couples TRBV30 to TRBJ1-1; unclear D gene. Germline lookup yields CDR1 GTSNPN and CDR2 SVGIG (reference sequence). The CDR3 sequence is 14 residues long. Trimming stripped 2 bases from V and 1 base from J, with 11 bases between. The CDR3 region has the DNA TGTGCCTGGAGTCCGTGGACGCGGAACACTGAAGCTTTCTTT. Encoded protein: CAWSPWTRNTEAFF.

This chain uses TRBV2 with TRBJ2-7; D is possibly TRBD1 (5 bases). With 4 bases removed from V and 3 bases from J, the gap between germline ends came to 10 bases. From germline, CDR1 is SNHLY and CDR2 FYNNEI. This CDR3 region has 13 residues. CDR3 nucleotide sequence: TGTGCCAGCAGTGTGCAGGGATTCTACGAGCAGTACTTC. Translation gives CASSVQGFYEQYF.

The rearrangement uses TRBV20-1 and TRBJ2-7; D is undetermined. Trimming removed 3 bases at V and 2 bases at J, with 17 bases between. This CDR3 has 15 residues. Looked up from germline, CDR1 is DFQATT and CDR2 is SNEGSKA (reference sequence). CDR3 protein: CSASTARETAYEQYF. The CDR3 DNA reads TGCAGTGCTAGTACTGCCAGAGAAACAGCCTACGAGCAGTACTTC.

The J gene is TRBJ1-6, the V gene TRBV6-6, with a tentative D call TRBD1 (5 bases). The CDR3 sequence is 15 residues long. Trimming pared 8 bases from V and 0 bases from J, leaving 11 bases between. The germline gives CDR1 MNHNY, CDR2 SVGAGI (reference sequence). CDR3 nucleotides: TGTGCCAGCCGGGACCGAAGCTCCTATAATTCACCCCTCCACTTT. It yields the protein CASRDRSSYNSPLHF.

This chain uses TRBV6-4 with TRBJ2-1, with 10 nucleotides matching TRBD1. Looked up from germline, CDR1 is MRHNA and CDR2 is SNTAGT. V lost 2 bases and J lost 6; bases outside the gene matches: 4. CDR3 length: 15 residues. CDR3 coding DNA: TGTGCCAGCAGTGACGAGGGGACAGGGGTCAATGAGCAGTTCTTC. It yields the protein CASSDEGTGVNEQFF.